These T cell receptor beta chains were read from a single sample in a study of T-cell reconstitution after alpha-beta-depleted transplantation in children. Each CDR3 protein gets one entry after TCRdb re-called the PCR reads with MiXCR. Of about 300,000 distinct CDR3 sequences listed, about 7.3% are singletons. The specimen was peripheral blood, collected 360 days after TCRalphabeta/CD19-depleted stem cell transplant. The receptors stem from a female patient between 2 and 15 years old who had a stem cell transplant for Fanconi anemia, so the T cells may come from the graft donor. Each CDR3 is given with its conserved first and last residue. A D gene is named only where the DNA matches it firmly. Where a row states a size, it is once, few, many or the class of an expanded clone; other rows omit it.

V gene: TRBV20-1
D gene: TRBD2
J gene: TRBJ2-5
clone size: many
CDR3 DNA: TGCAGTGCTAGTAGGGCGGGGGAGAAGGAGACCCAGTACTTC
CDR3 protein: CSASRAGEKETQYF

V gene: TRBV3-1
D gene: NA
J gene: TRBJ2-6
clone size: NA
CDR3 DNA: TGTGCCAGCAGCCACTTCCCCGGCGGCGTATCCGGGGCCAACGTCCTGACTTTC
CDR3 protein: CASSHFPGGVSGANVLTF

V gene: TRBV6-2/TRBV6-3
D gene: NA
J gene: TRBJ1-5
clone size: NA
CDR3 DNA: TGTGCCAGCAGTTACTATGGGGGATCGGATCAGCCCCAGCATTTT
CDR3 protein: CASSYYGGSDQPQHF

V gene: TRBV7-9
D gene: TRBD1
J gene: TRBJ2-7
clone size: many
CDR3 DNA: TGTGCCAGCAGCTTCGGGACAGAATACGAGCAGTACTTC
CDR3 protein: CASSFGTEYEQYF

V gene: TRBV7-9
D gene: NA
J gene: TRBJ1-1
clone size: many
CDR3 DNA: TGTGCCAGCAGCTCAACGAATACAGGGAACACTGAAGCTTTCTTT
CDR3 protein: CASSSTNTGNTEAFF

V gene: TRBV4-2
D gene: TRBD1
J gene: TRBJ1-6
clone size: few
CDR3 DNA: TGTGCCAGCAGCCAAGAAATGGCAGGGGGCGCCGGTTCACCCCTCCACTTT
CDR3 protein: CASSQEMAGGAGSPLHF

V gene: TRBV5-4
D gene: TRBD2
J gene: TRBJ2-3
clone size: few
CDR3 DNA: TGTGCCAGCAGGCAGCGGGGGGGCAGGACAGATACGCAGTATTTT
CDR3 protein: CASRQRGGRTDTQYF

V gene: TRBV29-1
D gene: NA
J gene: TRBJ2-5
clone size: many
CDR3 DNA: TGCAGCGTCGAAGGGGGTCGGGAGACCCAGTACTTC
CDR3 protein: CSVEGGRETQYF

V gene: TRBV7-2
D gene: TRBD1
J gene: TRBJ1-2
clone size: few
CDR3 DNA: TGTGCCAGCAGCTTAGCGGGGACAGGGGTGTATGGCTACACCTTC
CDR3 protein: CASSLAGTGVYGYTF

V gene: TRBV6-5
D gene: TRBD2
J gene: TRBJ2-1
clone size: many
CDR3 DNA: TGTGCCAGCAGTTACTCAGTTAGGACTAGCGGGAGTCTCGATGAGCAGTTCTTC
CDR3 protein: CASSYSVRTSGSLDEQFF

V gene: TRBV3-1
D gene: NA
J gene: TRBJ1-5
clone size: NA
CDR3 DNA: TGTGCCAGCAGCCCGGGACACAATAGCAATCAGCCCCAGCATTTT
CDR3 protein: CASSPGHNSNQPQHF

V gene: TRBV11-2
D gene: NA
J gene: TRBJ1-1
clone size: few
CDR3 DNA: TGTGCCAGCAGCTTATTGGGGCGACGGACTGAAGCTTTCTTT
CDR3 protein: CASSLLGRRTEAFF

V gene: TRBV20-1
D gene: NA
J gene: TRBJ2-5
clone size: NA
CDR3 DNA: TGCAGTGCTAGCGGTTACAGAGCGGGAGAGACCCAGTACTTC
CDR3 protein: CSASGYRAGETQYF

V gene: TRBV28
D gene: NA
J gene: TRBJ2-2
clone size: many
CDR3 DNA: TGTGCCAGCAGTTTAATTTTCCCCGGGGAGCTGTTTTTT
CDR3 protein: CASSLIFPGELFF

V gene: TRBV4-2
D gene: NA
J gene: TRBJ2-5
clone size: many
CDR3 DNA: TGTGCCAGCAGCCAAGATTCGAGGGAGACCCAGTACTTC
CDR3 protein: CASSQDSRETQYF

V gene: TRBV2
D gene: NA
J gene: TRBJ2-5
clone size: many
CDR3 DNA: TGTGCCAGCAAGACCAGGGTAGAGACCCAGTACTTC
CDR3 protein: CASKTRVETQYF

V gene: TRBV6-2/TRBV6-3
D gene: TRBD2
J gene: TRBJ2-1
clone size: many
CDR3 DNA: TGTGCCAGCAATTTACTAGCGGGGGCATGGGATGAGCAGTTCTTC
CDR3 protein: CASNLLAGAWDEQFF